This T cell receptor (beta chain) was sequenced during a study of human T cells and chemical hapten exposure. Study-level background: Chiefly women, the patients showed alopecia areata, totalis or universalis.

TCRdb redid the calling of the RACE reads with MiXCR, one entry per CDR3 protein. The profile shows under 200,000 distinct CDR3 sequences, just under 30% of them singletons. The table lists this clonotype with a count of one. V shed 3 bases, J shed 5 bases, and the junction held 13 bases outside the gene matches. CDR3 length: 17 residues. Germline CDR1 and CDR2: LGHNA and YNFKEQ. Time point noted: pre-sensitization, week 0. The treatment was: therapeutic diphenylcyclopropenone sensitization with weekly scalp DPC. The receptor's source is a woman in her twenties or thirties with alopecia areata. Some clones in this sample may be carry-over from other donors' samples. This chain joins TRBV4-2 and TRBJ2-5; TRBD1 matches 9 bases. The input for sequencing was whole blood, taken in connection with sensitization to the hapten diphenylcyclopropenone (DPC). For the CDR3, the DNA is TGTGCCAGCAGCCAGAGAACGACAGGGGGATTCTCGGAGACCCAGTACTTC. Translation gives CASSQRTTGGFSETQYF.